This record covers a single TCR beta chain. The clone's antigen remains unknown. Nothing much larger sits one base from this clone, and base qualities are not available. These data originate in a study of blood T cell repertoires in COVID-19 (dated by TCRdb to between 2020 and 2021). With regard to the full study: Collaborator samples came from the United States, Italy and Spain and covered acute and convalescent phases of COVID-19. The repertoires were released in a freely available public database meant as a resource for research on the immune response to SARS-CoV-2. Deeply sampled blood TCRbeta repertoires from subjects exposed to, actively infected with, or recovered from COVID-19 were included in the dataset. The samples were drawn from two sources: the first 160 participants of the ongoing ImmuneRACE study, and approximately 1,300 subjects contributed by 6 global collaborators. The prospective study material was composed of cDNA or gDNA derived from T cells, B-cell-depleted T cells, or PBMCs. Nearly every sample came with metadata listing a de-identified subject ID, COVID-19 status, age in years and sex. HLA class I and class II types, where available, came from metadata supplied by the sample provider rather than from assay-based typing. On the study overall, not on this receptor specifically: The amount of clinical and demographic metadata varied by source and participant and was provided uncurated.

A second Seattle source provided samples from volunteer blood donors who had recovered from COVID-19. The collaborating institutions used their own protocols to collect whole blood in K2EDTA tubes. Collaborator samples were shipped for TCRbeta analysis as frozen whole blood, isolated PBMCs, or DNA extracted from either sample type. The CDR3, cysteine through phenylalanine, is 14 amino acids long. Only the CDR3 portion is preserved as DNA: 42 bases, with reading frame beginning at the first base. CDR1 and CDR2 are read off the germline V gene as SNHLY and FYNNEI. The trim is 4 bases for V and 3 bases for J, with a gap of 13 bases between the germline ends. The immunoSEQ Assay, a bias-controlled multiplex PCR, was used to amplify TCRbeta CDR3 regions from genomic DNA. Concerning the study's data processing: Within the assay, amplification of reference gene primers was used to estimate how many nucleated cells each sample contained. To quantify the absolute abundance of each unique TCRbeta CDR3 rearrangement, sequence reads were collapsed and filtered. Productive Simpson clonality was computed per sample as the square root of Simpson's diversity index over productive rearrangements. As stored in TCRdb, this immuneACCESS dataset retains in-frame rearrangements with V and J assigned. A fraction of the clones does not appear; measured against another copy, unresolved V genes explain less than half of the discrepancy, and the remainder lacks a known reason. Clone size and the V and J calls come from that table; the DNA yielded D and trimming. This sample gives some 230,000 clones in total; 86% of them show up just once. Approximately 2% of the sample is in the top ten clones.

The chain joins TRBV2 to TRBJ2-7, with TRBD1 as a weak D call on 6 bases. The sequencing sample was made of peripheral blood. This sequence originates from a man aged 25 to 40 who had recovered from COVID-19. The CDR3 reads as follows: CASSGAGDIYEQYF. The DNA sequence reads TGTGCCAGCAGTGGGGCAGGGGATATCTACGAGCAGTACTTC.